Given below is one T cell receptor (beta chain) in context. This sample is part of a study of blood T cell repertoires in COVID-19. About the study: Collection of acute and convalescent COVID-19 samples took place in the United States, Italy and Spain. Sources were T cells, B-cell-depleted T cells, or PBMCs; the material itself was cDNA or gDNA.

In the original processing: Amplification from reference gene primers served as the basis for estimated nucleated cell counts. TCRdb's copy holds only in-frame clones and misses some; the assay was immunoSEQ multiplex PCR. That table is the source of V, J and clone size, and D and trimming were worked out from the DNA. The data hold some 98,000 clones, with around 82% observed a single time. V dropped 5 bases and J dropped 3 bases, with 10 bases sitting between them. This CDR3 spans 13 amino acids. The J gene is TRBJ1-2, the V gene TRBV12-3 or TRBV12-4; D may be TRBD1 (6 bases). The TCR comes from a man aged 65 to 85 with active or convalescent COVID-19. Input material: peripheral blood. The CDR3 loop reads CASSPQGYYGYTF. Here the CDR3 DNA reads TGTGCCAGCAGTCCTCAGGGGTACTATGGCTACACCTTC.